Listed below are T cell receptor beta chains from one sample, sequenced in a study of glioma-infiltrating T cells after dendritic cell vaccination. Assay: immunoSEQ multiplex PCR; the TCRdb copy retains only in-frame clones and omits some. The table has roughly 41,000 clones, 82% seen once. Sequencing was performed on blood, taken before dendritic cell vaccination. These receptors all stem from a human donor with glioblastoma. The CDR3 runs from the conserved cysteine through the conserved F or W. The D gene is left open where the match is weak. Only some rows state a clone size, as once, few, many or a class for expanded clones.

abundance: .; v_gene: TRBV11-1; j_gene: TRBJ2-4; d_gene: TRBD2; CDR3aa: CASSLAGGANIQYF; CDR3nt: TGTGCCAGCAGCTTGGCGGGGGGCGCGAACATTCAGTACTTC
abundance: .; v_gene: TRBV7-7; j_gene: TRBJ2-1; d_gene: .; CDR3aa: CASSLAQTSNEQFF; CDR3nt: TGTGCTAGCAGCTTAGCGCAGACTAGCAATGAGCAGTTCTTC
abundance: .; v_gene: TRBV4-2; j_gene: TRBJ2-1; d_gene: TRBD2; CDR3aa: CASSQDPWLGAGGPNEQFF; CDR3nt: TGTGCCAGCAGCCAAGACCCTTGGCTCGGAGCGGGGGGGCCCAATGAGCAGTTCTTC
abundance: .; v_gene: TRBV19; j_gene: TRBJ2-7; d_gene: .; CDR3aa: CASSSGGPGIYEQYF; CDR3nt: TGTGCCAGTAGCTCTGGAGGCCCGGGAATATACGAGCAGTACTTC
abundance: .; v_gene: TRBV9; j_gene: TRBJ1-2; d_gene: .; CDR3aa: CASSVVQGGSDGYTF; CDR3nt: TGTGCCAGCAGCGTAGTCCAGGGCGGTAGTGATGGCTACACCTTC
abundance: .; v_gene: TRBV7-9; j_gene: TRBJ2-7; d_gene: .; CDR3aa: CASSRGDSSYEQYF; CDR3nt: TGTGCCAGCAGCCGCGGGGACAGCAGCTACGAGCAGTACTTC
abundance: .; v_gene: TRBV9; j_gene: TRBJ2-5; d_gene: .; CDR3aa: CASSVGAGMGETQYF; CDR3nt: TGTGCCAGCAGCGTAGGAGCAGGGATGGGGGAGACCCAGTACTTC
abundance: .; v_gene: TRBV28; j_gene: TRBJ1-3; d_gene: .; CDR3aa: CASSSSRAGSDSGNTIYF; CDR3nt: TGTGCCAGCAGTTCCAGTCGAGCAGGGTCCGACTCTGGAAACACCATATATTTT
abundance: .; v_gene: TRBV10-3; j_gene: TRBJ1-1; d_gene: .; CDR3aa: CATNEGLEAFF; CDR3nt: TGTGCCACCAATGAGGGACTTGAAGCTTTCTTT
abundance: .; v_gene: TRBV9; j_gene: TRBJ1-5; d_gene: .; CDR3aa: CASSQGAGNQPQHF; CDR3nt: TGTGCCAGCAGTCAAGGGGCCGGCAATCAGCCCCAGCATTTT
abundance: .; v_gene: TRBV5-1; j_gene: TRBJ2-3; d_gene: .; CDR3aa: CASSLVSIDTQYF; CDR3nt: TGCGCCAGCAGCTTGGTTTCCATCGATACGCAGTATTTT
abundance: .; v_gene: TRBV7-2; j_gene: TRBJ2-7; d_gene: TRBD2; CDR3aa: CASRPGGGSYEQYF; CDR3nt: TGTGCCAGCAGACCCGGGGGGGGTTCCTACGAGCAGTACTTC
abundance: .; v_gene: TRBV27; j_gene: TRBJ1-6; d_gene: TRBD1; CDR3aa: CASSLLSGTGAHTHNSPLHF; CDR3nt: TGTGCCAGCAGTTTACTTTCCGGGACAGGGGCCCATACCCATAATTCACCCCTCCACTTT
abundance: few; v_gene: TRBV4-1; j_gene: TRBJ2-5; d_gene: TRBD2; CDR3aa: CASSRGGAETQYF; CDR3nt: TGCGCCAGCAGCCGCGGGGGGGCAGAGACCCAGTACTTC
abundance: .; v_gene: TRBV9; j_gene: TRBJ2-3; d_gene: .; CDR3aa: CASSVEGRDTQYF; CDR3nt: TGTGCCAGCAGCGTGGAGGGGAGGGATACGCAGTATTTT
abundance: few; v_gene: TRBV30; j_gene: TRBJ1-5; d_gene: .; CDR3aa: CAWTDSGNQPQHF; CDR3nt: TGTGCCTGGACGGACTCAGGCAATCAGCCCCAGCATTTT
abundance: .; v_gene: TRBV18; j_gene: TRBJ2-3; d_gene: TRBD2; CDR3aa: CASSPGLAGGTDTQYF; CDR3nt: TGTGCCAGCTCACCGGGACTAGCGGGGGGCACAGATACGCAGTATTTT
abundance: .; v_gene: TRBV5-1; j_gene: TRBJ2-3; d_gene: .; CDR3aa: CASSLVPGASTDTQYF; CDR3nt: TGCGCCAGCAGCTTGGTTCCAGGGGCTAGCACAGATACGCAGTATTTT
abundance: few; v_gene: TRBV7-9; j_gene: TRBJ2-5; d_gene: TRBD2; CDR3aa: CASSLGLAGETQYF; CDR3nt: TGTGCCAGCAGCTTAGGACTAGCGGGAGAGACCCAGTACTTC
abundance: .; v_gene: TRBV11-2; j_gene: TRBJ1-6; d_gene: .; CDR3aa: CASSLAANNSPLHF; CDR3nt: TGTGCCAGCAGCTTGGCTGCAAATAATTCACCCCTCCACTTT
abundance: .; v_gene: TRBV6-6; j_gene: TRBJ1-2; d_gene: TRBD1; CDR3aa: CASSYGTGTDYGYTF; CDR3nt: TGTGCCAGCAGTTACGGGACAGGGACCGACTATGGCTACACCTTC
abundance: .; v_gene: TRBV13; j_gene: TRBJ2-7; d_gene: .; CDR3aa: CASSEEAGSYEQYF; CDR3nt: TGTGCCAGCAGCGAGGAGGCAGGTTCCTACGAGCAGTACTTC
abundance: .; v_gene: TRBV14; j_gene: TRBJ2-7; d_gene: TRBD1; CDR3aa: CASSQTRGTGVSYEQYF; CDR3nt: TGTGCCAGCAGCCAAACCAGGGGGACAGGGGTTTCCTACGAGCAGTACTTC
abundance: .; v_gene: TRBV7-2; j_gene: TRBJ1-1; d_gene: .; CDR3aa: CASSRNEVTEAFF; CDR3nt: TGTGCCAGCAGCCGGAATGAGGTCACTGAAGCTTTCTTT
abundance: .; v_gene: TRBV6-5; j_gene: TRBJ2-5; d_gene: TRBD1; CDR3aa: CASSSDRGETQYF; CDR3nt: TGTGCCAGCAGTTCCGACAGGGGAGAGACCCAGTACTTC
abundance: .; v_gene: TRBV23-1; j_gene: TRBJ2-5; d_gene: TRBD1; CDR3aa: CASSKEGDREETQYF; CDR3nt: TGCGCCAGCAGTAAAGAGGGAGACAGGGAAGAGACCCAGTACTTC
abundance: .; v_gene: TRBV25-1; j_gene: TRBJ1-1; d_gene: .; CDR3aa: CASSESKSKPNTEAFF; CDR3nt: TGTGCCAGCAGTGAATCGAAAAGTAAGCCGAACACTGAAGCTTTCTTT
abundance: .; v_gene: TRBV7-6; j_gene: TRBJ1-3; d_gene: TRBD1; CDR3aa: CASSPLGDSSGNTIYF; CDR3nt: TGTGCCAGCAGCCCATTGGGGGACAGCTCTGGAAACACCATATATTTT
abundance: .; v_gene: TRBV14; j_gene: TRBJ1-2; d_gene: .; CDR3aa: CASSQIGHPYGYTF; CDR3nt: TGTGCCAGCAGCCAAATCGGACACCCCTATGGCTACACCTTC
abundance: .; v_gene: TRBV5-6; j_gene: TRBJ2-3; d_gene: .; CDR3aa: CASSLATDTQYF; CDR3nt: TGTGCCAGCAGCTTGGCGACAGATACGCAGTATTTT
abundance: .; v_gene: TRBV29-1; j_gene: TRBJ2-7; d_gene: .; CDR3aa: CSVQRGYEQYF; CDR3nt: TGCAGCGTTCAACGGGGGTACGAGCAGTACTTC
abundance: .; v_gene: TRBV2; j_gene: TRBJ2-1; d_gene: .; CDR3aa: CASSDASGLPISYNEQFF; CDR3nt: TGTGCCAGCAGTGATGCCTCGGGACTCCCGATCTCCTACAATGAGCAGTTCTTC
abundance: .; v_gene: TRBV11-2; j_gene: TRBJ1-2; d_gene: TRBD1; CDR3aa: CASSLGQGGVGLYGYTF; CDR3nt: TGTGCCAGCAGCCTGGGACAGGGAGGAGTGGGCCTCTATGGCTACACCTTC
abundance: .; v_gene: TRBV2; j_gene: TRBJ1-4; d_gene: .; CDR3aa: CASSAGSNEKLFF; CDR3nt: TGTGCCAGCAGCGCAGGCTCTAATGAAAAACTGTTTTTT
abundance: .; v_gene: TRBV29-1; j_gene: TRBJ1-1; d_gene: TRBD1; CDR3aa: CSVNRGPAEAFF; CDR3nt: TGCAGCGTAAACAGGGGGCCCGCTGAAGCTTTCTTT
abundance: .; v_gene: TRBV19; j_gene: TRBJ2-7; d_gene: TRBD1; CDR3aa: CASSDRPGGEGEQYF; CDR3nt: TGTGCCAGTAGTGATCGGCCAGGGGGCGAAGGGGAGCAGTACTTC
abundance: few; v_gene: TRBV7-2; j_gene: TRBJ1-2; d_gene: TRBD1; CDR3aa: CASSLVEGRQGGGYTF; CDR3nt: TGTGCCAGCAGCTTAGTAGAGGGGCGACAGGGAGGCGGCTACACCTTC
abundance: .; v_gene: TRBV5-1; j_gene: TRBJ1-1; d_gene: .; CDR3aa: CASSWERNTEAFF; CDR3nt: TGCGCCAGCAGCTGGGAGAGGAACACTGAAGCTTTCTTT
abundance: .; v_gene: TRBV28; j_gene: TRBJ1-3; d_gene: .; CDR3aa: CASSLGLQRGNTIYF; CDR3nt: TGTGCCAGCAGTTTAGGCCTACAGCGGGGAAACACCATATATTTT
abundance: .; v_gene: TRBV7-3; j_gene: TRBJ2-5; d_gene: .; CDR3aa: CASSWANQETQYF; CDR3nt: TGTGCCAGCAGCTGGGCGAACCAAGAGACCCAGTACTTC
abundance: .; v_gene: TRBV13; j_gene: TRBJ1-1; d_gene: .; CDR3aa: CASSLVSVNTEAFF; CDR3nt: TGTGCCAGCAGCTTAGTAAGCGTGAACACTGAAGCTTTCTTT
abundance: .; v_gene: TRBV9; j_gene: TRBJ1-1; d_gene: TRBD1; CDR3aa: CASSDRGPEAFF; CDR3nt: TGTGCCAGCAGCGACAGGGGGCCTGAAGCTTTCTTT